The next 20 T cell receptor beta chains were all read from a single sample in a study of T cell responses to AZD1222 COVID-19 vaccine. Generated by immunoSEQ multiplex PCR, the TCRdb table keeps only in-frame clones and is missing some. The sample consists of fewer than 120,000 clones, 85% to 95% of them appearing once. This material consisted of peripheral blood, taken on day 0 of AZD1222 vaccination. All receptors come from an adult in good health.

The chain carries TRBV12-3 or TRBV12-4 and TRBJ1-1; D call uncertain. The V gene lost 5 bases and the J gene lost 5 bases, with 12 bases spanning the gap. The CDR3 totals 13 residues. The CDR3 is CASSVDQGTEAFF. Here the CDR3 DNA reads TGTGCCAGCAGTGTGGACCAAGGGACTGAAGCTTTCTTT.

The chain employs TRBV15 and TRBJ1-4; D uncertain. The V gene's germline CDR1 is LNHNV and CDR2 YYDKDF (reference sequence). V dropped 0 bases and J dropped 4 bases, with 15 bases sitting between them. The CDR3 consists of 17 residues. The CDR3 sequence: CATSRDVLAEYNEKLFF. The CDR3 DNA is TGTGCCACCAGCAGAGATGTGTTGGCGGAGTATAATGAAAAACTGTTTTTT. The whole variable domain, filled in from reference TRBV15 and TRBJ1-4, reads DAMVIQNPRYQVTQFGKPVTLSCSQTLNHNVMYWYQQKSSQAPKLLFHYYDKDFNNEADTPDNFQSRRPNTSFCFLDIRSPGLGDTAMYLCATSRDVLAEYNEKLFFGSGTQLSVL.

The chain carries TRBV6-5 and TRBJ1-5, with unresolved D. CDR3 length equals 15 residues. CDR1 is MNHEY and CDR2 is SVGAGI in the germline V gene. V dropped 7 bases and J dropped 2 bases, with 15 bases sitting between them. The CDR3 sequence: CASTQPSGGNQPQHF. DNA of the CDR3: TGTGCCAGCACCCAGCCCTCTGGTGGCAATCAGCCCCAGCATTTT.

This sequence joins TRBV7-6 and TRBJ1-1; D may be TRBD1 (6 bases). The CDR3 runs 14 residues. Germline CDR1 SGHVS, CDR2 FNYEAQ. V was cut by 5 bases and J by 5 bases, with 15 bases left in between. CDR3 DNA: TGTGCCAGCAGCGGTACAGGGCCCCGGACTGAAGCTTTCTTT. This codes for CASSGTGPRTEAFF.

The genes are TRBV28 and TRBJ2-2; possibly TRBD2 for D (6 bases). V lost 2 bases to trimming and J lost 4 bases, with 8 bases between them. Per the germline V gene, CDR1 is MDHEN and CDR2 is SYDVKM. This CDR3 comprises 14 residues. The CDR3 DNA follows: TGTGCCAGCAGTTTAACCGGGGGCACCGGGGAGCTGTTTTTT. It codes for CASSLTGGTGELFF.

The CDR3 region is CAWSAGQGGETQYF. The CDR3 nucleotides read TGTGCCTGGAGTGCCGGACAGGGAGGAGAGACCCAGTACTTC. V and J are TRBV30 and TRBJ2-5, with TRBD1 matching 8 bases. CDR1 and CDR2 (germline): GTSNPN, SVGIG (reference sequence). The CDR3 totals 14 residues. The J segment lost 4 bases and the V segment lost 1 base, leaving 5 bases of the junction unmatched.

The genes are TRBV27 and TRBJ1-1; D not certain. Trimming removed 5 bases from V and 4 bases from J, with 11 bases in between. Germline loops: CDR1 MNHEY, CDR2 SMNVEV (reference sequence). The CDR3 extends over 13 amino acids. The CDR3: CASSPRTTTEAFF. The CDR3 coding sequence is TGTGCCAGCAGTCCCAGGACGACCACTGAAGCTTTCTTT.

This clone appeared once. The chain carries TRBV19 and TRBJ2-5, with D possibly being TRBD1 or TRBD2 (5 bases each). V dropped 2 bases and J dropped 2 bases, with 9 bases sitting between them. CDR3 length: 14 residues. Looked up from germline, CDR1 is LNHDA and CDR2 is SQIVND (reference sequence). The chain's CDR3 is CASSIIEGQETQYF. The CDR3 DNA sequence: TGTGCCAGTAGTATAATAGAGGGGCAAGAGACCCAGTACTTC.

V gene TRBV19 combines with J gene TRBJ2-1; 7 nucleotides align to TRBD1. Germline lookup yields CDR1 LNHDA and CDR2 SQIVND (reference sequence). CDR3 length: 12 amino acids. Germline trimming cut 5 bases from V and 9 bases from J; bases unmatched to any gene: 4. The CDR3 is CASSRQGIEQFF. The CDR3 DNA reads TGTGCCAGTAGTCGACAGGGAATTGAGCAGTTCTTC.

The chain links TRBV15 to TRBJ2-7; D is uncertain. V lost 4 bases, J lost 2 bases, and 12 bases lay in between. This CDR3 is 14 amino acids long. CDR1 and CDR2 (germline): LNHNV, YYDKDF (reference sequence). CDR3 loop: CATSTPAQPYEQYF. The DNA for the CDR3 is TGTGCCACCAGCACGCCAGCGCAGCCCTACGAGCAGTACTTC.

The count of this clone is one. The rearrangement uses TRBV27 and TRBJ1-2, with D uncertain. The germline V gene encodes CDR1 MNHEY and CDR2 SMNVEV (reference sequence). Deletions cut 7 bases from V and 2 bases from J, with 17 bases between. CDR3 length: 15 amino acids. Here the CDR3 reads CASTYNGRGNYGYTF. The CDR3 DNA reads TGTGCCAGCACATATAACGGACGGGGAAACTATGGCTACACCTTC.

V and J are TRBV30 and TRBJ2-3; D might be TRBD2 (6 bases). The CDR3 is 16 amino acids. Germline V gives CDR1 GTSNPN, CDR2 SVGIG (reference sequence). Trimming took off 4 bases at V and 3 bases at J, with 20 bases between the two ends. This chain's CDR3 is CAWTPGVGVGTDTQYF. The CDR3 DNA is TGTGCCTGGACCCCGGGGGTAGGGGTAGGTACAGATACGCAGTATTTT.

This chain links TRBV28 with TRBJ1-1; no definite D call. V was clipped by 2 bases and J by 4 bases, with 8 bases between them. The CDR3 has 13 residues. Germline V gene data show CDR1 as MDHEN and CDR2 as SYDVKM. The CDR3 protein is CASSLQRFTEAFF. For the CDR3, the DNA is TGTGCCAGCAGTTTACAACGGTTCACTGAAGCTTTCTTT.

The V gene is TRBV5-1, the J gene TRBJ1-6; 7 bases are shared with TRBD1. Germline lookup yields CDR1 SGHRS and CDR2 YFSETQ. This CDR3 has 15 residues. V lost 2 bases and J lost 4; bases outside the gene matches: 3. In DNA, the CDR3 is TGCGCCAGCAGCTTAGGGGGCGGATATAATTCACCCCTCCACTTT. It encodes CASSLGGGYNSPLHF.

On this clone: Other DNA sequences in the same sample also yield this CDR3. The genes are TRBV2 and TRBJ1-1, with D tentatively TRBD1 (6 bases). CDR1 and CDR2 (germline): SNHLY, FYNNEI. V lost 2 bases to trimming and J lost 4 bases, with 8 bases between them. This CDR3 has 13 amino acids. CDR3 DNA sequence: TGTGCCAGCAGTGAACTAGGGGGCACTGAAGCTTTCTTT. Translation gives CASSELGGTEAFF.

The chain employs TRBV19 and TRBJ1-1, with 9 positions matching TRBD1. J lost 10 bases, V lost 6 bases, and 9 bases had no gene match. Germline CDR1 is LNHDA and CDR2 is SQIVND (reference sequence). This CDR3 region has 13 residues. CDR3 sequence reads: CASSLQGARAAFF. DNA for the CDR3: TGTGCCAGTAGCTTACAGGGGGCCCGGGCAGCTTTCTTT.

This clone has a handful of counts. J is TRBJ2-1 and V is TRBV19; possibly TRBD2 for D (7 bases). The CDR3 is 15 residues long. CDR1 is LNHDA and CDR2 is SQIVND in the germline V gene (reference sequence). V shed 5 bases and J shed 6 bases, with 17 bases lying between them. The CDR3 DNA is TGTGCCAGTAGTGGGCGTTGGGGAGGGGGCAATGAGCAGTTCTTC. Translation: CASSGRWGGGNEQFF.

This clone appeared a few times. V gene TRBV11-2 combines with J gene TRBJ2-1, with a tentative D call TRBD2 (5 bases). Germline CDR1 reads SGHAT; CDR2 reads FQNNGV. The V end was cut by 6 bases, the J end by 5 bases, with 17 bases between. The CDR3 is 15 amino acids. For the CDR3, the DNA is TGTGCCAGCAGTCTCGCGGGTTACACAAACAATGAGCAGTTCTTC. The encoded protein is CASSLAGYTNNEQFF.

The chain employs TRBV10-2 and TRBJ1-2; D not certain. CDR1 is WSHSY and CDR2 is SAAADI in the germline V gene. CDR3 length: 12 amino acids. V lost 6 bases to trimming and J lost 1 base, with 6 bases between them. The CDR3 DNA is TGCGCCAGCAGCGGTGGTAACTATGGCTACACCTTC. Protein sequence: CASSGGNYGYTF.

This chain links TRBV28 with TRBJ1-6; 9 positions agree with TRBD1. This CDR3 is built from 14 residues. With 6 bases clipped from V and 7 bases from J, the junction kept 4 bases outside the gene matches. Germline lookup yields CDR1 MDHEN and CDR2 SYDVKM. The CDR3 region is CASRGGTGNSPLHF. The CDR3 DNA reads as TGTGCCAGCAGGGGGGGGACAGGGAATTCACCCCTCCACTTT.